Sequencing of this TCR beta chain was carried out in a study of cytomegalovirus exposure and HLA in healthy donors. On the study more broadly: The same platform as the approximately 670 first-cohort repertoires was used for the 90 to 150 validation repertoires, a later analysis reported.

General observations from the study: Most TCRs appeared rarely, but some public TCRs recurred in many donors. High sensitivity and specificity were reportedly achieved when the classifier diagnosed cytomegalovirus status. Cytomegalovirus association was listed for around 170 TCR beta chains.

Note on this clone: What it binds is unknown.

Using immunoSEQ multiplex PCR, the repertoire was profiled, and TCRdb retains in-frame clones only, with some absent. The sample yields about 200,000 clones, approximately 87% seen once. The CDR3 runs 14 residues. Trimming took 8 bases from V and 5 from J, leaving 18 bases between them. Germline loops: CDR1 SGHTA, CDR2 FQGNSA. This chain links TRBV7-2 with TRBJ1-2, with D possibly being TRBD1 (5 bases). The sequencing sample was made of PBMCs. The sequence derives from a woman younger than 35 in good health and CMV-seronegative. Written as DNA, the CDR3 is TGTGCCAGCCGGGAGGGGCCTACGGGGTATGGCTACACCTTC. The encoded protein is CASREGPTGYGYTF.